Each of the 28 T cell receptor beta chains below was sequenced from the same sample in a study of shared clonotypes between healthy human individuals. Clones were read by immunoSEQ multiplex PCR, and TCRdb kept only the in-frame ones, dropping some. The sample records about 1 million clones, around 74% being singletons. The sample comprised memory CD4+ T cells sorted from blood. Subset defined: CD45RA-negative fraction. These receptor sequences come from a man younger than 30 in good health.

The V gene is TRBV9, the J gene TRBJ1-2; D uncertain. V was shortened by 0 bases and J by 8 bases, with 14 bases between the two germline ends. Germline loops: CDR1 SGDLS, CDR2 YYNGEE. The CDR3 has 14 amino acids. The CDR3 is CASSVARREGGYTF. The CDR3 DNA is TGTGCCAGCAGCGTAGCCAGGAGAGAGGGAGGCTACACCTTC.

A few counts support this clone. DNA of the CDR3: TGTGCCAGCAGCTCGACAGGGACTGAGCAGTTCTTC. This sequence encodes CASSSTGTEQFF. The chain links TRBV27 to TRBJ2-1; 7 bases are a match to TRBD1. CDR1 MNHEY and CDR2 SMNVEV come from the germline V gene (reference sequence). The CDR3 covers 12 residues. Losses at the gene ends were 6 bases for V and 9 bases for J; bases not matched to a gene: 5.

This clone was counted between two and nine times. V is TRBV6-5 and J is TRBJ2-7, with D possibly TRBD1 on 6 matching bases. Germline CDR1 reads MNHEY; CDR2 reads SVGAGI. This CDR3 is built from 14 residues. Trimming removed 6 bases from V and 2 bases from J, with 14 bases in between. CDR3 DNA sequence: TGTGCCAGCAGGACCCGGGACAATCCCTACGAGCAGTACTTC. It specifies CASRTRDNPYEQYF.

The CDR3 coding sequence is TGTGCCAGCAGCTCTATCACAGGGGCCTACGGCTACACCTTC. This translates into CASSSITGAYGYTF. The chain is built from TRBV7-9 and TRBJ1-2; 7 bases are shared with TRBD1. The V segment lost 4 bases and the J segment 8 bases; nucleotides outside the gene matches: 10. Germline CDR1 is SEHNR and CDR2 is FQNEAQ (reference sequence). CDR3 length: 14 residues.

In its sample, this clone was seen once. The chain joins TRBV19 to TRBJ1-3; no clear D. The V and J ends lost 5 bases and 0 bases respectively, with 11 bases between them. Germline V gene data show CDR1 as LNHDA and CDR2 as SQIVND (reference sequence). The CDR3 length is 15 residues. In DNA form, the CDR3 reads TGTGCCAGTAGTCCAACAGCGAGCTCTGGAAACACCATATATTTT. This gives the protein CASSPTASSGNTIYF.

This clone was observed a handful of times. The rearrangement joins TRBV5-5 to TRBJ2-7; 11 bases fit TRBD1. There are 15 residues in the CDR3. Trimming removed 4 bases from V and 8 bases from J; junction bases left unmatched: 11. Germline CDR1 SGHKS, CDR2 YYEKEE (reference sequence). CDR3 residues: CASSPPGQGGFQQYF. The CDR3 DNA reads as TGTGCCAGCAGCCCGCCGGGACAGGGGGGTTTCCAGCAGTACTTC. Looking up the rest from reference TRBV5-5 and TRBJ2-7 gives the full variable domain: DAGVTQSPTHLIKTRGQQVTLRCSPISGHKSVSWYQQVLGQGPQFIFQYYEKEERGRGNFPDRFSARQFPNYSSELNVNALLLGDSALYLCASSPPGQGGFQQYFGPGTRLTVT.

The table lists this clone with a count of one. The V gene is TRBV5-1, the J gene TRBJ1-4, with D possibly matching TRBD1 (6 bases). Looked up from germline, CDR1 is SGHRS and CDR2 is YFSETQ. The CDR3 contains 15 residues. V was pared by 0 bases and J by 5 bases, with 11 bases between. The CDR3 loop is CASSLGGTRNEKLFF. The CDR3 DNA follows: TGCGCCAGCAGCTTGGGAGGGACAAGGAATGAAAAACTGTTTTTT.

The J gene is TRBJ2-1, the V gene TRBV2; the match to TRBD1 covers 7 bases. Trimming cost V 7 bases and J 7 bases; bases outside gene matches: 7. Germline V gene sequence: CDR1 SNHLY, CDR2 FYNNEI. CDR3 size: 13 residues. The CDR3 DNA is TGTGCCAGCACCCAAGACAGGGTTAATGAGCAGTTCTTC. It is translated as CASTQDRVNEQFF.

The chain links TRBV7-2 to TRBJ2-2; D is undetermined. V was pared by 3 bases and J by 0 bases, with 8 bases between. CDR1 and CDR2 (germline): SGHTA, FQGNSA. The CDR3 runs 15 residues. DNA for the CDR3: TGTGCCAGCAGCTTTACCGGGCCGAACACCGGGGAGCTGTTTTTT. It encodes CASSFTGPNTGELFF.

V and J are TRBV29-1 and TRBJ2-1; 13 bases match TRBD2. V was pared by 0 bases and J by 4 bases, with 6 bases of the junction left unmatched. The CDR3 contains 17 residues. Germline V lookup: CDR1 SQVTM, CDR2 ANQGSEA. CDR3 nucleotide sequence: TGCAGCGTTGAAGATTTGGGACTAGCGGGACAATACAATGAGCAGTTCTTC. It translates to CSVEDLGLAGQYNEQFF.

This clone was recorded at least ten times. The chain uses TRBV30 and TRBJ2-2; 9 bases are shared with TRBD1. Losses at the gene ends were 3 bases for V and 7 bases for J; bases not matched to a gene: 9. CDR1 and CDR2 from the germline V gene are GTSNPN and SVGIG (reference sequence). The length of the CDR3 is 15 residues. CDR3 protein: CAWSPTGGRHGELFF. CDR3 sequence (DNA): TGTGCCTGGAGCCCGACAGGGGGAAGGCACGGGGAGCTGTTTTTT.

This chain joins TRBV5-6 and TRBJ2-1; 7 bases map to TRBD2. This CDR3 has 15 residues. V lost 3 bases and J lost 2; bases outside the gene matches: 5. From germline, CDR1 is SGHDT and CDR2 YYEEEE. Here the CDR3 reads CASSSVGGTYNEQFF. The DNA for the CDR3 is TGTGCCAGCAGCTCCGTCGGGGGGACCTACAATGAGCAGTTCTTC.

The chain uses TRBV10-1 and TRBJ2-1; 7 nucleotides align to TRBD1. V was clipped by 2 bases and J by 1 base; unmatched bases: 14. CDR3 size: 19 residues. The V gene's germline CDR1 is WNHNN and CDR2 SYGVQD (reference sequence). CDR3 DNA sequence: TGCGCCAGCAGTGAGGCCGGGACAGAACACCCGCTTTCCTACAATGAGCAGTTCTTC. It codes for CASSEAGTEHPLSYNEQFF.

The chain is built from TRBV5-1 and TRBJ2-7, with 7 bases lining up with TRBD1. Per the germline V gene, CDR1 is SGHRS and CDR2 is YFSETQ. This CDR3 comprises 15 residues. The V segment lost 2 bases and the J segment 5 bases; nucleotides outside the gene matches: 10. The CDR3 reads CASSLEGAGVDEQYF. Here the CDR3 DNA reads TGCGCCAGCAGCTTAGAGGGGGCCGGGGTGGACGAGCAGTACTTC. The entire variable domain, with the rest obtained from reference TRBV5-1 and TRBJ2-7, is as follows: KAGVTQTPRYLIKTRGQQVTLSCSPISGHRSVSWYQQTPGQGLQFLFEYFSETQRNKGNFPGRFSGRQFSNSRSEMNVSTLELGDSALYLCASSLEGAGVDEQYFGPGTRLTVT.

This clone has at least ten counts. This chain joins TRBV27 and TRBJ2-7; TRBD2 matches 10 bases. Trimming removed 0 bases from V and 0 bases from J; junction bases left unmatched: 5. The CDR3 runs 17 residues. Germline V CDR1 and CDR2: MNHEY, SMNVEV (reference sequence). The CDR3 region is CASSLSPSGSASYEQYF. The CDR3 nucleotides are TGTGCCAGCAGTTTATCGCCTAGCGGGAGCGCCTCCTACGAGCAGTACTTC.

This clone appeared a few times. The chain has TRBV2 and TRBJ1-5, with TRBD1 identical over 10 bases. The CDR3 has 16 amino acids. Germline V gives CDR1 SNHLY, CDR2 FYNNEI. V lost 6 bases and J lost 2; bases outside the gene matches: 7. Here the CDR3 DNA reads TGTGCCAGCAGAGGGACAGGGGCGTGGGGCAATCAGCCCCAGCATTTT. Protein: CASRGTGAWGNQPQHF.

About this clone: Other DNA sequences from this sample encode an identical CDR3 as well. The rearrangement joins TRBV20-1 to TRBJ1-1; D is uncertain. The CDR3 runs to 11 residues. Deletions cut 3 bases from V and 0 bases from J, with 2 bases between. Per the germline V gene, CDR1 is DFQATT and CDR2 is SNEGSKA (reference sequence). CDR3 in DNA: TGCAGTGCTAGTGTGAACACTGAAGCTTTCTTT. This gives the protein CSASVNTEAFF.

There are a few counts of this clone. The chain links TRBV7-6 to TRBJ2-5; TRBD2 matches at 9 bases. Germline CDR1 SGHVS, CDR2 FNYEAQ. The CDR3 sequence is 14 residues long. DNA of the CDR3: TGTGCTAGCGGGCGGGGGGGCCTTGGCGAGACCCAGTACTTC. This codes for CASGRGGLGETQYF.

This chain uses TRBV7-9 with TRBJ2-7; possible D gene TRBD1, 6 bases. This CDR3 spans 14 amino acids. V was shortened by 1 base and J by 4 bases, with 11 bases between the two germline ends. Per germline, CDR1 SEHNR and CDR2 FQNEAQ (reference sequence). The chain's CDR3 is CASSLEGRGYEQYF. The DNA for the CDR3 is TGTGCCAGCAGCTTAGAGGGCAGGGGATACGAGCAGTACTTC.

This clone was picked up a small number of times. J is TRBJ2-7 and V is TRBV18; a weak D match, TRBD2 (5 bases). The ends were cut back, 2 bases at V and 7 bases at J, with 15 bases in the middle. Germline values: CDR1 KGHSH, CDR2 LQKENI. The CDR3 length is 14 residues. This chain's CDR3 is CASSPGGPPREQYF. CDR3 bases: TGTGCCAGCTCACCAGGAGGACCCCCACGGGAGCAGTACTTC.

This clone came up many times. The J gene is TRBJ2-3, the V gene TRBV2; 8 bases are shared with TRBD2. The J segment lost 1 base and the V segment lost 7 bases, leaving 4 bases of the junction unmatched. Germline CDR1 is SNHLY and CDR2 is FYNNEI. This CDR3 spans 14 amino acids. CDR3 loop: CASNALAGTDTQYF. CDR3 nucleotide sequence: TGTGCCAGCAATGCACTAGCGGGCACAGATACGCAGTATTTT.

CDR3 nucleotide sequence: TGTGCCAGCAGTTACGACACCAGGAACACTGAAGCTTTCTTT. Encoded protein: CASSYDTRNTEAFF. The chain couples TRBV6-6 to TRBJ1-1; D is unclear. CDR3 length: 14 residues. The germline V and J ends were trimmed by 2 bases and 1 base, with 8 bases remaining between them. From germline, CDR1 is MNHNY and CDR2 SVGAGI (reference sequence).

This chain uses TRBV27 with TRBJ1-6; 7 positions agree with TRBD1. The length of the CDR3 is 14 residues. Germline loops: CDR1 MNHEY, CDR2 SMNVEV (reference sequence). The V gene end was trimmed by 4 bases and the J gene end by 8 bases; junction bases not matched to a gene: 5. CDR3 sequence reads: CASSSTGTYSPLHF. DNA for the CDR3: TGTGCCAGCAGTTCGACAGGGACGTATTCACCCCTCCACTTT.

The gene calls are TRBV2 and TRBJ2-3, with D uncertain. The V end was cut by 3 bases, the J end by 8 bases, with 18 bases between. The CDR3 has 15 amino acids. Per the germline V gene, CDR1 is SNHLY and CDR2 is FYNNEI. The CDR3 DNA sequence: TGTGCCAGCAGTGATGAAAGACCCCAATGGGGTACGCAGTATTTT. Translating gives CASSDERPQWGTQYF.

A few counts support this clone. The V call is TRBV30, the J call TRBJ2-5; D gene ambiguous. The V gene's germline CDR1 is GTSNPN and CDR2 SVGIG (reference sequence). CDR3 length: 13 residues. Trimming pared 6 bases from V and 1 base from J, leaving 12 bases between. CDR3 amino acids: CACTVGSQETQYF. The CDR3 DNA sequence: TGTGCCTGCACGGTAGGGTCCCAAGAGACCCAGTACTTC.

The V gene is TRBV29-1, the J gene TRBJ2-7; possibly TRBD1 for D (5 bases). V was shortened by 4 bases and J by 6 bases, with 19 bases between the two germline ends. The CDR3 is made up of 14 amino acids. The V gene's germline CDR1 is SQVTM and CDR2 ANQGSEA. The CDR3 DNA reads TGCAGCGTTGTGGGCCCAGGGTTACGAGGCGAGCAGTACTTC. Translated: CSVVGPGLRGEQYF.

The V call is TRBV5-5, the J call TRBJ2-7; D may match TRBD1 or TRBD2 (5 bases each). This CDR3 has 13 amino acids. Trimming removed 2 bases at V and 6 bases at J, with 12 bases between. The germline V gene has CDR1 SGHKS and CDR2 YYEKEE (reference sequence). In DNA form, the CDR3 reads TGTGCCAGCAGCTTATTGGGGGATGGCGAGCAGTACTTC. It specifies CASSLLGDGEQYF.

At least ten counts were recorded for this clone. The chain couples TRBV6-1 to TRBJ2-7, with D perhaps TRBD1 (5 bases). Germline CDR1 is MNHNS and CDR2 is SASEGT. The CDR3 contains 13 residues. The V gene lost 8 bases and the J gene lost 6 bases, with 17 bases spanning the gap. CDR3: CASGTQGSGEQYF. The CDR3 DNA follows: TGTGCCAGCGGCACTCAGGGCTCGGGCGAGCAGTACTTC.